The 30 T cell receptor beta chains presented below share a single source sample, sequenced in a study of metastatic and nonmetastatic thyroid tumors. TCRdb re-clonotyped the PCR reads through MiXCR. The table has roughly 57,000 clones, 20% to 25% seen once. No patient received treatment before thyroid surgery. Sequencing was done on a sample of blood. The receptors were sampled from a female donor with papillary thyroid cancer or a benign thyroid nodule (not recorded which). Some clones in this sample may be carry-over from other donors' samples.

There are many counts of this clone. This chain connects TRBV7-8 to TRBJ1-2; D possibly corresponds to TRBD1 (5 bases). Germline assignment: CDR1 SGHVS and CDR2 FQNEAQ. The CDR3 consists of 16 residues. V gave up 1 base and J gave up 4 bases, with 16 bases separating them. The CDR3: CASSLVFPGPSYGYTF. The DNA of the CDR3 is TGTGCCAGCAGCTTAGTGTTCCCGGGGCCCAGCTATGGCTACACCTTC.

This clone was counted a few times. Being one base from a much bigger clone, this may be a read error. V and J are TRBV10-3 and TRBJ1-1; D remains ambiguous. This CDR3 comprises 14 residues. Deletions cut 5 bases from V and 3 bases from J, with 13 bases between. The germline V gene has CDR1 ENHRY and CDR2 SYGVKD. CDR3 in amino acids: CAISSDGWDTEAFF. Here the CDR3 DNA reads TGTGCCATCAGTTCGGACGGGTGGGACACTGAAGCTTTCTTT.

This clone was found many times. V is TRBV3-1 and J is TRBJ2-7; 8 nucleotides match TRBD2. V dropped 4 bases and J dropped 3; count of bases not matched to a gene: 2. The germline gives CDR1 LGHDT, CDR2 YNNKEL (reference sequence). The CDR3 loop spans 13 amino acids. DNA for the CDR3: TGTGCCAGCAGCCCAAGCGGGAGCTACGAGCAGTACTTC. It encodes CASSPSGSYEQYF.

Comments on this clone: Here the CDR3 omits its conserved ending phenylalanine or tryptophan, so a read error is the likely source. The CDR3: CASIKDRPVYTS. In DNA form, the CDR3 reads TGTGCCAGCATAAAAGACAGGCCCGTATACACCTCC. This rearrangement joins TRBV28 to TRBJ1-2, with D maybe TRBD1 (6 bases). Trimming shortened V by 7 bases and J by 11 bases, and 17 bases separated the two germline ends. The CDR3 is 12 amino acids. In germline, CDR1 is MDHEN, CDR2 SYDVKM.

The table lists this clone with many counts. A much larger clone lies one base from this, so it may be a read error. In the same sample, other DNA sequences code for this CDR3. The chain combines TRBV3-1 with TRBJ2-7, with a weak D call TRBD1 (5 bases). Germline loops: CDR1 LGHDT, CDR2 YNNKEL (reference sequence). V was pared by 10 bases and J by 2 bases, with 12 bases between. This CDR3 comprises 12 residues. The CDR3, as DNA: TGTGCCATCAGTCTGGGGCCCTACGAGCAGTACTTC. The encoded protein is CAISLGPYEQYF.

In this sample, this clone turned up many times. This chain uses TRBV6-5 with TRBJ1-3; a weak D match, TRBD1 (6 bases). Trimming took 2 bases from V and 3 from J, leaving 11 bases between them. The length of the CDR3 is 15 residues. CDR1 is MNHEY, CDR2 SVGAGI, per germline. This chain's CDR3 is CASSYSGGLGNTIYF. The CDR3 DNA is TGTGCCAGCAGTTACAGCGGGGGGCTTGGAAACACCATATATTTT.

There are many counts of this clone. The chain uses TRBV3-1 and TRBJ1-2; 10 nucleotides agree with TRBD1. The trim removed 5 bases at V and 8 bases at J, leaving 8 bases unmatched. The CDR3 has 14 amino acids. Germline V gives CDR1 LGHDT, CDR2 YNNKEL (reference sequence). The CDR3 nucleotides read TGTGCCAGCAGCACCCGACAGGGGGCAGGCGGCTACACCTTC. Translation: CASSTRQGAGGYTF.

This clone occurred many times. V usage is TRBV2 and J usage is TRBJ2-1; TRBD2 agrees at 13 bases. There are 13 residues in the CDR3. CDR1 and CDR2 from the germline V gene are SNHLY and FYNNEI. With V trimmed by 7 bases and J by 10 bases, 4 bases remained unmatched. The CDR3 here is CASKLAGGREQFF. DNA for the CDR3: TGTGCCAGCAAACTAGCGGGAGGGCGAGAGCAGTTCTTC.

This clone has a count of ten or more. In nucleotides, the CDR3 is TGTGCCAGCAGTCAGGGGCCCTCGCAAGCAGAGACCCAGTACTTC. This translates into CASSQGPSQAETQYF. The rearrangement uses TRBV6-4 and TRBJ2-5, with D possibly being TRBD1 (6 bases). There are 15 residues in the CDR3. In germline, CDR1 is MRHNA, CDR2 SNTAGT. Trimming removed 5 bases from V and 4 bases from J, with 17 bases in between.

The chain recombines TRBV5-1 with TRBJ2-5; 9 nucleotides align to TRBD1. V was pared by 4 bases and J by 5 bases, with 12 bases of the junction left unmatched. In germline, CDR1 is SGHRS, CDR2 YFSETQ. The length of the CDR3 is 16 residues. The CDR3 loop is CASSPPSQGAGETQYF. The CDR3 coding sequence is TGCGCCAGCAGCCCGCCCTCACAGGGGGCAGGGGAGACCCAGTACTTC.

This clone was picked up many times. This specimen includes other DNA sequences encoding the same CDR3. V and J are TRBV28 and TRBJ2-4; TRBD1 agrees at 8 bases. The CDR3 runs to 14 residues. Trimming at V came to 5 bases and at J to 9 bases, leaving 9 bases not matched to a gene. From germline, CDR1 is MDHEN and CDR2 SYDVKM. As DNA, the CDR3 is TGTGCCAGCAGTAGGACAGGGAAAGAGGTCATTCAGTACTTC. Translated, it gives CASSRTGKEVIQYF.

The rearrangement joins TRBV5-1 to TRBJ2-7; D assignment may be TRBD1 or TRBD2 (7 bases each). The germline V and J ends were trimmed by 5 bases and 4 bases, with 19 bases remaining between them. CDR1 and CDR2 from the germline V gene are SGHRS and YFSETQ. The CDR3 loop spans 15 amino acids. The CDR3 reads CASRGGTEHAYEQYF. CDR3 DNA: TGCGCCAGCAGGGGAGGGACAGAACATGCATACGAGCAGTACTTC.

This clone was recorded a few times. A clone one base away is much larger, so this may be a read error. The rearrangement uses TRBV7-2 and TRBJ2-2; D is uncertain. The CDR3 is made up of 15 amino acids. Trimming pared 7 bases from V and 4 bases from J, leaving 16 bases between. Looked up from germline, CDR1 is SGHTA and CDR2 is FQGNSA. CDR3 DNA: TGTGCCAGCACTAGGTATATGTTCGCCACCGGGGAGCTGTTTTTT. It codes for CASTRYMFATGELFF.

This clone came up many times. The chain joins TRBV28 to TRBJ1-5; D is unresolved. There are 12 residues in the CDR3. V lost 3 bases and J lost 2, with 2 bases in between. Germline assignment: CDR1 MDHEN and CDR2 SYDVKM. CDR3 DNA: TGTGCCAGCAGTTTTGGCAATCAGCCCCAGCATTTT. Amino acids: CASSFGNQPQHF.

This clone was seen a few times. A much larger clone sits a single nucleotide away, making a read error possible. V usage is TRBV12-3 or TRBV12-4 and J usage is TRBJ2-1; a weak D match, TRBD2 (5 bases). CDR3 length: 15 amino acids. The CDR3 DNA follows: TGTGCCGGCAGCCTCCCCTCGGGAATCTACAATGAGCAGTTCTTC. It is translated as CAGSLPSGIYNEQFF.

The chain employs TRBV2 and TRBJ1-3; D gene uncertain. Trimming took 8 bases from V and 8 from J, leaving 16 bases between them. The CDR3 length is 13 residues. Germline V CDR1 and CDR2: SNHLY, FYNNEI. The CDR3 region is CASRWWREDTIYF. DNA of the CDR3: TGTGCCAGCCGGTGGTGGCGCGAAGACACCATATATTTT.

This clone appeared many times. This chain links TRBV29-1 with TRBJ2-3, with 9 nucleotides matching TRBD2. The germline V gene has CDR1 SQVTM and CDR2 ANQGSEA. The CDR3 sequence is 19 residues long. Unmatched junction bases numbered 15, after V lost 2 bases and J lost 0 bases. In nucleotides, the CDR3 is TGCAGCGTTGAATGGGTTCTAGCGGGACCCGCCGGGAGCACAGATACGCAGTATTTT. Translated, it gives CSVEWVLAGPAGSTDTQYF.

This clone was counted ten times or more. Other nucleotide sequences in the sample specify the same CDR3. The gene calls are TRBV7-9 and TRBJ2-1; D may be TRBD1 or TRBD2 (5 bases each). CDR1 and CDR2 from the germline V gene are SEHNR and FQNEAQ (reference sequence). Trimming removed 5 bases from V and 5 bases from J, with 13 bases in between. The CDR3 runs to 14 residues. As DNA, the CDR3 is TGTGCCAGCAGCCCACCGGGACGGGACAATGAGCAGTTCTTC. As protein: CASSPPGRDNEQFF.

A note on this clone: A much bigger clone sits one base away, suggesting this may be a read error. J is TRBJ2-3 and V is TRBV24-1, with D unclear. The J call may be wrong; the DNA end is better matched by TRBJ2-5. The germline V gene has CDR1 KGHDR and CDR2 SFDVKD. CDR3 length: 13 residues. The DNA for the CDR3 is TGTGCCACCAGTGATGGCTCCCCTCTAGACCAGTACTTC. Translating it yields CATSDGSPLDQYF.

About this clone itself: A junction boundary mismatches the germline segment, possibly from a read error. The V call is TRBV7-3, the J call TRBJ2-3; D may be TRBD2 (6 bases). Germline values: CDR1 SGHTA, CDR2 FQGTGA. CDR3 length: 17 residues. The CDR3 DNA reads as TGTGCCAGCTGCCCCCTTGCTAGCGTCCCTAGCACACATACGCAGTATTTT. Its translation: CASCPLASVPSTHTQYF.

This clone was observed many times. Different DNA sequences within this sample yield the same CDR3. The V call is TRBV20-1, the J call TRBJ1-6, with 8 bases matching TRBD1. There are 19 residues in the CDR3. Trimming took 6 bases from V and 5 from J; bases not matched to a gene: 21. The germline CDR1 and CDR2 sequences are DFQATT and SNEGSKA (reference sequence). CDR3 region: CSAHLPQGTGRGDNSPLHF. The DNA for the CDR3 is TGCAGTGCCCATCTTCCCCAGGGGACAGGTCGAGGGGATAATTCACCCCTCCACTTT.

The chain carries TRBV7-9 and TRBJ1-2; D unclear. Germline V gene lookup returns CDR1 SEHNR and CDR2 FQNEAQ (reference sequence). There are 12 residues in the CDR3. The V end lost 7 bases, the J end lost 7 bases, and 13 bases lay between the germline ends. CDR3: CASTAVRLGYTF. The CDR3 nucleotides read TGTGCCAGCACCGCCGTCAGGCTTGGCTACACCTTC.

The gene calls are TRBV4-2 and TRBJ2-7; the match to TRBD2 covers 7 bases. Germline V gives CDR1 LGHNA, CDR2 YNFKEQ. The length of the CDR3 is 20 residues. V was pared by 4 bases and J by 4 bases, with 25 bases of the junction left unmatched. Written as DNA, the CDR3 is TGTGCCAGCAGCCCCTACTTAGATCTCATCTCGGGGGGTAGAGAATACGAGCAGTACTTC. It translates to CASSPYLDLISGGREYEQYF.

This chain joins TRBV5-6 and TRBJ2-5, with D perhaps given as TRBD1 or TRBD2 (5 bases each). V was clipped by 1 base and J by 5 bases, with 6 bases between them. Germline lookup yields CDR1 SGHDT and CDR2 YYEEEE. The CDR3 contains 12 residues. CDR3 sequence: CASSLWGETQYF. CDR3 coding DNA: TGTGCCAGCAGCTTGTGGGGGGAGACCCAGTACTTC.

This clone was found many times. The chain links TRBV6-1 to TRBJ2-2; D possibly corresponds to TRBD1 (5 bases). Trimming took off 4 bases at V and 5 bases at J, with 14 bases between the two ends. From germline, CDR1 is MNHNS and CDR2 SASEGT. The CDR3 spans 15 residues. CDR3 DNA sequence: TGTGCCAGCAGTGCTAGACAGTTGGGGACCGGGGAGCTGTTTTTT. This sequence encodes CASSARQLGTGELFF.

Here the CDR3 DNA reads TGCGCCAGCAGAGTCCTAGCGGGATCCACCGGGGAGCTGTTTTTT. Translation: CASRVLAGSTGELFF. The chain uses TRBV5-1 and TRBJ2-2; TRBD2 matches 9 bases. Trimming removed 5 bases from V and 4 bases from J; junction bases left unmatched: 6. The CDR3 is 15 residues long. The germline V gene has CDR1 SGHRS and CDR2 YFSETQ.

Details on this clone: Relative to the germline gene, one junction end is altered; a read error may explain this. The rearrangement joins TRBV20-1 to TRBJ2-7; either TRBD1 or TRBD2 may supply D (5 bases each). The CDR3 covers 16 residues. Germline CDR1 is DFQATT and CDR2 is SNEGSKA (reference sequence). The DNA of the CDR3 is TGCAGTGCTAAGAAGAGACAGTCTGGGGGACCCTACGAGCAGAACTTC. This sequence encodes CSAKKRQSGGPYEQNF.

For this clone: A read error may account for a junction end that differs from germline. This chain links TRBV10-3 with TRBJ1-2; D might be TRBD1 (5 bases). The CDR3 runs 15 residues. The germline V gene has CDR1 ENHRY and CDR2 SYGVKD. The CDR3 loop reads CAISDMVRAYYGYPF. CDR3 nucleotide sequence: TGTGCCATCAGTGATATGGTCAGGGCTTACTATGGCTACCCCTTC.

This clone was counted ten times or more. V and J are TRBV7-3 and TRBJ2-1; D is unresolved. This CDR3 has 13 residues. Germline CDR1 is SGHTA and CDR2 is FQGTGA. Trimming took 5 bases from V and 5 from J, leaving 10 bases between them. Here the CDR3 DNA reads TGTGCCAGCAGCCGCGACGGAGACAATGAGCAGTTCTTC. Residues: CASSRDGDNEQFF.

The chain is built from TRBV6-1 and TRBJ2-1, with D possibly being TRBD1 or TRBD2 (5 bases each). V was trimmed by 4 bases and J by 2 bases, leaving 12 bases between them. This CDR3 has 15 amino acids. Per the germline V gene, CDR1 is MNHNS and CDR2 is SASEGT. The DNA of the CDR3 is TGTGCCAGCAGTGTGGGACGGGATACCTACAATGAGCAGTTCTTC. Protein: CASSVGRDTYNEQFF.